This T cell receptor beta chain was sequenced for a study of cytomegalovirus exposure and HLA in healthy donors. Study-wide background: Out of fewer than 500 genotyped donors, roughly 80% belonged to the Caucasian-associated ancestry cluster. Study-wide results and limits: In a later analysis, TCR beta V- and J-gene trimming showed a link to a missense DCLRE1C variant.

The PCR was carried out with 60 Vbeta primers and 13 Jbeta primers. In the original workflow: A later analysis tallied some 84 million unique TCR beta chains, 8.5 million to 11 million of them shared. Some clones are missing from TCRdb's copy, which holds only in-frame ones; the method was immunoSEQ multiplex PCR. That table is the source of V, J and clone size, and D and trimming were worked out from the DNA. The repertoire holds approximately 280,000 clones, roughly 89% seen once, with about 4% in the top ten. Donors sampled were nominally healthy, though unrecorded immune exposures were likely. Regarding this clone: Antigen: not known.

This CDR3 region has 15 residues. Germline V gene lookup returns CDR1 MDHEN and CDR2 SYDVKM. V was clipped by 5 bases and J by 7 bases; unmatched bases: 10. Sequences were obtained from PBMCs. The chain employs TRBV28 and TRBJ2-2; the match to TRBD1 covers 7 bases. This sequence was found in a man in his forties or fifties in good health and CMV-seropositive. CDR3 in DNA: TGTGCCAGCAGTCTTACCACAGGGGATGTCGGGGAGCTGTTTTTT. This codes for CASSLTTGDVGELFF.